Shown below are 20 T cell receptor beta chains from a single sample sequenced in a study of regulatory T cells in long-lasting Graves disease listed by TCRdb under 2021. What the time point label conveys for this sample: newly diagnosed GD, antithyroid drugs for less than 3 months. RNA was extracted from PBMCs in TRIzol for both TCR sequencing and RNA sequencing. The library was built by means of multiplex PCR. The reads were generated on an Illumina HiSeq 4000. CDR3 regions were amplified by Arm-PCR with iRepertoire HTBI primers to construct TCR beta libraries. The public reads were reanalyzed by TCRdb: fastp trimming at Q25, MiXCR alignment, in-frame beta chains only. All rows with the same CDR3 protein become a single entry with the most common DNA and genes. In all, the sample holds approximately 400,000 distinct CDR3 sequences, and about 14% of those were seen once. The biggest ten clones account for 22% of the sample.

This sample comprised peripheral blood mononuclear cells (PBMCs), obtained at new diagnosis, from a patient treated with antithyroid drugs. The source is a female donor with Graves disease.

This clonotype was counted at least ten times. This chain links TRBV5-1 with TRBJ1-3, with D perhaps matching TRBD1 (6 bases). This CDR3 contains 17 residues. Looked up from germline, CDR1 is SGHRS and CDR2 is YFSETQ. V dropped 0 bases and J dropped 2 bases, with 15 bases sitting between them. The CDR3 nucleotides are TGCGCCAGCAGCTTGGTCACCCCGGGACACCCTGGAAACACCATATATTTT. Its protein product is CASSLVTPGHPGNTIYF.

This clonotype was observed at least ten times. The J gene is TRBJ2-3, the V gene TRBV7-2; 11 bases match TRBD2. The trim removed 5 bases at V and 3 bases at J, leaving 10 bases unmatched. The CDR3 runs to 17 residues. Germline V gene sequence: CDR1 SGHTA, CDR2 FQGNSA. CDR3 protein: CASSASLAGGRTDTQYF. The CDR3 DNA is TGTGCCAGCAGCGCAAGCCTAGCGGGGGGAAGGACAGATACGCAGTATTTT. The whole variable domain, remainder taken from reference TRBV7-2 and TRBJ2-3, is GAGVSQSPSNKVTEKGKDVELRCDPISGHTALYWYRQSLGQGLEFLIYFQGNSAPDKSGLPSDRFSAERTGGSVSTLTIQRTQQEDSAVYLCASSASLAGGRTDTQYFGPGTRLTVL.

This clonotype appeared many times. V is TRBV6-1 and J is TRBJ1-2, with a possible D match to TRBD1 (5 bases). This CDR3 contains 16 residues. The germline V and J ends were trimmed by 7 bases and 2 bases, with 20 bases remaining between them. Germline CDR1 MNHNS, CDR2 SASEGT. The CDR3 coding sequence is TGTGCCAGCAACCTATTAACTGGGGGACGAAACTATGGCTACACCTTC. As protein: CASNLLTGGRNYGYTF.

This clonotype was seen many times. CDR3 in amino acids: CASSLPASGGGEGSEKLFF. The CDR3 DNA reads TGTGCCAGCAGCTTACCAGCCTCAGGAGGAGGGGAAGGTAGTGAAAAACTGTTTTTT. J is TRBJ1-4 and V is TRBV5-5; possibly TRBD1 for D (5 bases). The V gene lost 2 bases and the J gene lost 7 bases, with 27 bases spanning the gap. Germline V gene data show CDR1 as SGHKS and CDR2 as YYEKEE (reference sequence). CDR3 size: 19 residues.

This clonotype has a count of ten or more. The DNA of the CDR3 is TGTGCCAGCACTTACAGGGGAGTGGGTAACACTGAAGCTTTCTTT. This translates into CASTYRGVGNTEAFF. The chain joins TRBV27 to TRBJ1-1; 7 positions match TRBD1. The germline CDR1 and CDR2 sequences are MNHEY and SMNVEV (reference sequence). V was clipped by 7 bases and J by 2 bases; unmatched bases: 10. The CDR3 has 15 amino acids.

This clonotype was seen many times. This chain uses TRBV27 with TRBJ1-3, with D perhaps matching TRBD1 (5 bases). This CDR3 region has 15 residues. Trimming left V 6 bases short and J 1 base short, with 13 bases between. Germline CDR1 MNHEY, CDR2 SMNVEV (reference sequence). The CDR3 coding sequence is TGTGCCAGCAGCGCCCAGCAGGGATCTGGAAACACCATATATTTT. This gives the protein CASSAQQGSGNTIYF.

This clonotype was counted many times. The J gene is TRBJ1-6, the V gene TRBV27, with 10 bases matching TRBD1. Trimming at V came to 7 bases and at J to 8 bases, leaving 8 bases not matched to a gene. CDR1 is MNHEY and CDR2 is SMNVEV in the germline V gene (reference sequence). The CDR3 sequence is 15 residues long. The CDR3 sequence: CASTQGGTGDSPLHF. The CDR3 DNA reads TGTGCCAGCACTCAAGGCGGGACAGGGGATTCACCCCTCCACTTT.

This clonotype has at least ten counts. The J gene is TRBJ2-3, the V gene TRBV5-1, with 7 bases that match TRBD2. CDR3 length: 17 amino acids. Trimming took 0 bases from V and 0 from J; bases not matched to a gene: 7. CDR1 SGHRS and CDR2 YFSETQ come from the germline V gene. The CDR3 sequence: CASSLGSSGQSTDTQYF. The DNA of the CDR3 is TGCGCCAGCAGCTTGGGTTCTAGCGGACAAAGCACAGATACGCAGTATTTT. Together with reference TRBV5-1 and TRBJ2-3, the CDR3 gives the full variable domain: KAGVTQTPRYLIKTRGQQVTLSCSPISGHRSVSWYQQTPGQGLQFLFEYFSETQRNKGNFPGRFSGRQFSNSRSEMNVSTLELGDSALYLCASSLGSSGQSTDTQYFGPGTRLTVL.

The table lists this clonotype with many counts. This sequence joins TRBV24-1 and TRBJ2-7, with 14 bases aligning to TRBD2. The length of the CDR3 is 14 residues. Trimming at V came to 9 bases and at J to 6 bases, leaving 6 bases not matched to a gene. CDR1 is KGHDR, CDR2 SFDVKD, per germline. The CDR3 reads CATEGTSGSCEQYF. CDR3 nucleotide sequence: TGTGCCACCGAAGGGACTAGCGGGAGTTGCGAGCAGTACTTC.

The chain uses TRBV4-2 and TRBJ2-7, with a weak D call TRBD1 (6 bases). Between the trimmed V and J ends, which lost 1 base and 1 base, there was a span of 11 bases. Per the germline V gene, CDR1 is LGHNA and CDR2 is YNFKEQ. This CDR3 region has 15 residues. Here the CDR3 DNA reads TGTGCCAGCAGCCAAGGACACAGGGAATCCTACGAGCAGTACTTC. This translates into CASSQGHRESYEQYF.

This clonotype was picked up many times. V usage is TRBV13 and J usage is TRBJ2-1; possible D gene TRBD1, 5 bases. V lost 3 bases and J lost 2, with 8 bases in between. Germline-derived CDR1 and CDR2 are PRHDT and FYEKMQ (reference sequence). The CDR3 contains 14 residues. CDR3 amino acids: CASSFRVPYNEQFF. The CDR3 nucleotides read TGTGCCAGCAGCTTCAGGGTTCCCTACAATGAGCAGTTCTTC.

This clonotype was seen at least ten times. This rearrangement joins TRBV27 to TRBJ1-2; D possibly corresponds to TRBD1 (6 bases). The V gene's germline CDR1 is MNHEY and CDR2 SMNVEV (reference sequence). This CDR3 is built from 13 residues. The V gene lost 3 bases and the J gene lost 6 bases, with 11 bases spanning the gap. For the CDR3, the DNA is TGTGCCAGCAGTTTCAACAGGGTTGATGGCTACACCTTC. Amino acids: CASSFNRVDGYTF.

V is TRBV5-1 and J is TRBJ1-5; TRBD1 is a possible D gene (6 bases). Germline V gives CDR1 SGHRS, CDR2 YFSETQ. The CDR3 totals 15 residues. V lost 0 bases to trimming and J lost 3 bases, with 10 bases between them. In DNA, the CDR3 is TGCGCCAGCAGCTTGGGACAGGTGCTCAATCAGCCCCAGCATTTT. Its protein product is CASSLGQVLNQPQHF. Together with reference TRBV5-1 and TRBJ1-5, the CDR3 gives the full variable domain: KAGVTQTPRYLIKTRGQQVTLSCSPISGHRSVSWYQQTPGQGLQFLFEYFSETQRNKGNFPGRFSGRQFSNSRSEMNVSTLELGDSALYLCASSLGQVLNQPQHFGDGTRLSIL.

This clonotype appeared many times. The rearrangement links TRBV15 to TRBJ1-5; D gene unclear. The CDR3 has 14 residues. The germline V and J ends were trimmed by 0 bases and 4 bases, with 7 bases remaining between them. Germline V gene lookup returns CDR1 LNHNV and CDR2 YYDKDF (reference sequence). This CDR3 reads CATSRDLQNQPQHF. The CDR3 nucleotides are TGTGCCACCAGCAGAGATCTCCAGAATCAGCCCCAGCATTTT.

The V and J genes are TRBV7-2 and TRBJ1-1; D gene ambiguous. This CDR3 has 16 residues. Germline lookup yields CDR1 SGHTA and CDR2 FQGNSA. V was clipped by 4 bases and J by 0 bases, with 15 bases between them. CDR3 amino acids: CASSYRGSLMNTEAFF. CDR3 sequence (DNA): TGTGCCAGCAGCTACCGCGGGTCCCTCATGAACACTGAAGCTTTCTTT. Combining the CDR3 with reference TRBV7-2 and TRBJ1-1 gives the whole variable domain GAGVSQSPSNKVTEKGKDVELRCDPISGHTALYWYRQSLGQGLEFLIYFQGNSAPDKSGLPSDRFSAERTGGSVSTLTIQRTQQEDSAVYLCASSYRGSLMNTEAFFGQGTRLTVV.

The V call is TRBV30, the J call TRBJ1-1, with 12 nucleotides matching TRBD1. Trimming removed 5 bases from V and 3 bases from J; junction bases left unmatched: 13. Germline V CDR1 and CDR2: GTSNPN, SVGIG (reference sequence). This CDR3 spans 17 amino acids. The CDR3 nucleotides read TGTGCCTGGGCCCGGGACAGGGGGCATGGGATGGACACTGAAGCTTTCTTT. It is translated as CAWARDRGHGMDTEAFF. The variable domain in full, with the rest retrieved from reference TRBV30 and TRBJ1-1, is SQTIHQWPATLVQPVGSPLSLECTVEGTSNPNLYWYRQAAGRGLQLLFYSVGIGQISSEVPQNLSASRPQDRQFILSSKKLLLSDSGFYLCAWARDRGHGMDTEAFFGQGTRLTVV.

The V gene is TRBV20-1, the J gene TRBJ2-7; D perhaps matches TRBD2 (5 bases). The CDR3 consists of 14 residues. Germline V CDR1 and CDR2: DFQATT, SNEGSKA (reference sequence). Trimming cost V 3 bases and J 3 bases, with 15 bases left between them. CDR3 sequence reads: CSASVFGIDYEQYF. CDR3 nucleotide sequence: TGCAGTGCTAGTGTCTTCGGGATTGACTACGAGCAGTACTTC.

This clonotype occurred many times. The chain employs TRBV29-1 and TRBJ2-7; perhaps TRBD1 as D (7 bases). This CDR3 comprises 13 residues. Germline V gene data show CDR1 as SQVTM and CDR2 as ANQGSEA. The germline V and J ends were trimmed by 8 bases and 3 bases, with 17 bases remaining between them. The chain's CDR3 is CSTRQGGDYEQYF. DNA for the CDR3: TGCAGCACCCGACAGGGAGGCGACTACGAGCAGTACTTC.

At least ten counts were recorded for this clonotype. The chain is built from TRBV7-8 and TRBJ2-7; D is possibly TRBD2 (5 bases). Germline CDR1 is SGHVS and CDR2 is FQNEAQ. The CDR3 extends over 13 amino acids. V lost 2 bases, J lost 4 bases, and 9 bases lay in between. In DNA form, the CDR3 reads TGTGCCAGCAGCTTAAGCGGAAAGTACGAGCAGTACTTC. The encoded protein is CASSLSGKYEQYF.

This clonotype showed up many times. The chain has TRBV3-1 and TRBJ2-1; D is undetermined. This CDR3 region has 13 residues. V was cut by 1 base and J by 7 bases, with 8 bases left in between. From germline, CDR1 is LGHDT and CDR2 YNNKEL (reference sequence). The CDR3 region is CASSQAGPNEQFF. The CDR3 bases are TGTGCCAGCAGCCAAGCGGGCCCGAATGAGCAGTTCTTC.